This T cell receptor (beta chain) stems from a study of CD8+CD57+ T cells in acquired aplastic anemia. About the study: When averaged, DNA from sorted CD4+ and CD8+ cells came to about 3 ug. Study conclusions and caveats: With respect to CD8+ Simpson's diversity, patients and controls did not differ significantly. Found in both controls and patients were some 31 CD8+ CDR3 sequences.

Sequenced patients had shown CD8+CD57+ cell expansion by flow cytometry. At the time of blood sampling, patients had not yet received any therapy. The CDR3 spans 12 residues. Germline CDR1 is ENHRY and CDR2 is SYGVKD. V was trimmed by 6 bases and J by 3 bases, leaving 8 bases between them. Remarks on this clonotype: Its target is not known.

The TCR beta profiling, which covered VDJ combination and CDR3 sequence, was carried out using genomic DNA as the template. One entry per CDR3 protein results from TCRdb running MiXCR on the reads. The sample contains roughly 250,000 distinct CDR3 sequences, approximately 80% of which appear only once. This chain links TRBV10-3 with TRBJ1-1; D is undetermined. The receptor was derived from a human donor with aplastic anemia. The sequenced material came from sorted CD4+, CD8+, or CD8+CD57+ T cells (not recorded which) from PBMCs. CDR3 nucleotide sequence: TGTGCCATCAGGGGAGCTGACACTGAAGCTTTCTTT. It specifies CAIRGADTEAFF.